This T cell receptor (beta chain) was observed in a study of identical twins. The CDR3 has 15 amino acids. The germline CDR1 and CDR2 sequences are SNHLY and FYNNEI. J lost 5 bases, V lost 6 bases, and 7 bases had no gene match. In its sample, this clonotype was seen a few times. Its target is not known. With template switching, a universal primer site was added, and the cDNA carried unique molecular identifiers. One entry per CDR3 protein results from TCRdb running MiXCR on the 5' RACE reads. The profile shows roughly 490,000 distinct CDR3 sequences, more than 13% of them singletons. Notes on the study in general: In beta out-of-frame sequences, the excess sharing between twins was weaker. Researchers reported excess low generation probability among twin-shared out-of-frame alpha sequences.

These data are also associated with another study on yellow fever vaccine responses in identical twins.

The sample taken for sequencing was CD4+ T cells sorted from blood. The chain has TRBV2 and TRBJ1-6; 7 nucleotides match TRBD1. The source of this sequence is a woman younger than 35 in good health. DNA of the CDR3: TGTGCCAGCAGAAGGGACAGTATAGATAATTCACCCCTCCACTTT. Residues: CASRRDSIDNSPLHF.